Shown below are 26 T cell receptor beta chains from a single sample sequenced in a study of vaccination and CD4 T cells after COVID-19 (dated by TCRdb to 2021 to 2024). The sample's time point label, decoded: late sampling 161 to 241 days after vaccination in a few convalescent patients. The treatment or condition label of this sample denotes: roughly 11-day PBMC culture with coronavirus spike peptide pools or control peptides (ViraFEST assay). No antigen has been assigned to these receptors. Receptor amplification or capture employed PCR. Sequencing took place on an Illumina iSeq 100. TCR sequencing of DNA from cultured CD4+ T cells used the Oncomine TCR Beta short-read assay at the Johns Hopkins FTIC core. TCRdb reprocessed the public reads (quality trimming at Q25 with fastp, clone calling with MiXCR) and kept in-frame beta chains. Rows matching on CDR3 protein sequence are summarized as one entry with the most common DNA and genes. The sample yields 15,000 to 20,000 distinct CDR3 sequences; around 40% were counted once. The top ten clonotypes cover 15% to 20% of the sample.

Sequencing used CD4+ T cells from blood, cultured in vitro, obtained about 7 months after SARS-CoV-2 vaccination. These receptors originate from a human donor who had recovered from COVID-19.

This rearrangement joins TRBV10-3 to TRBJ2-7, with 10 bases aligning to TRBD2. J lost 0 bases, V lost 6 bases, and 2 bases had no gene match. This CDR3 region has 14 residues. The germline gives CDR1 ENHRY, CDR2 SYGVKD. CDR3 amino acids: CAIRGLAASYEQYF. Here the CDR3 DNA reads TGTGCCATCAGAGGACTAGCGGCCTCCTACGAGCAGTACTTC.

This clonotype was detected a few times. The V and J genes are TRBV28 and TRBJ2-1; TRBD2 matches 10 bases. The J segment lost 6 bases and the V segment lost 4 bases, leaving 9 bases of the junction unmatched. Per the germline V gene, CDR1 is MDHEN and CDR2 is SYDVKM. The CDR3 contains 16 residues. CDR3 protein: CASSSQSGRGGNEQFF. The CDR3 DNA is TGTGCCAGCAGTTCCCAAAGCGGGAGGGGCGGCAATGAGCAGTTCTTC.

The chain uses TRBV11-3 and TRBJ2-5, with D uncertain. This CDR3 has 13 residues. V was cut by 4 bases and J by 4 bases, with 10 bases left in between. Germline loops: CDR1 SGHNT, CDR2 YENEEA. CDR3 amino acids: CASSSTDRETQYF. The CDR3 nucleotides read TGTGCCAGCAGCTCAACAGATCGAGAGACCCAGTACTTC.

The rearrangement links TRBV20-1 to TRBJ2-3, with D perhaps matching TRBD2 (5 bases). CDR3 length: 13 residues. Trimming left V 6 bases short and J 4 bases short, with 14 bases between. In germline, CDR1 is DFQATT, CDR2 SNEGSKA (reference sequence). The CDR3 DNA follows: TGCAGTGCCCAAACTAGGGCAGCAGATACGCAGTATTTT. It is translated as CSAQTRAADTQYF.

This clonotype turned up a few times. The V gene is TRBV19, the J gene TRBJ1-1; no definite D call. V was trimmed by 1 base and J by 5 bases, leaving 11 bases between them. CDR3 size: 14 residues. CDR1 is LNHDA, CDR2 SQIVND, per germline (reference sequence). The CDR3 sequence: CASSIGAQVTEAFF. CDR3 coding DNA: TGTGCCAGTAGTATAGGGGCCCAGGTTACTGAAGCTTTCTTT.

This chain joins TRBV20-1 and TRBJ1-5; tentative D call: TRBD1 (5 bases). This CDR3 region has 12 residues. Trimming pared 7 bases from V and 4 bases from J, leaving 11 bases between. The germline V gene has CDR1 DFQATT and CDR2 SNEGSKA (reference sequence). DNA for the CDR3: TGCAGTGTCGGGACCAATAATCAGCCCCAGCATTTT. As protein: CSVGTNNQPQHF.

This clonotype appeared a few times. V is TRBV6-1 and J is TRBJ1-5; weak D call: TRBD1 (6 bases). Trimming stripped 6 bases from V and 4 bases from J, with 16 bases between. This CDR3 has 15 amino acids. CDR1 is MNHNS, CDR2 SASEGT, per germline. The CDR3, as DNA: TGTGCCAGCAGACGACAGGCCTCGGATAATCAGCCCCAGCATTTT. Translated: CASRRQASDNQPQHF.

V is TRBV27 and J is TRBJ1-5, with D possibly being TRBD1 (5 bases). Germline V gene lookup returns CDR1 MNHEY and CDR2 SMNVEV (reference sequence). Deletions cut 3 bases from V and 7 bases from J, with 16 bases between. There are 15 residues in the CDR3. The CDR3 region has the DNA TGTGCCAGCAGTTTCGTGGGGGAGCCCAGGCAGCCCCAGCATTTT. Residues: CASSFVGEPRQPQHF.

A few counts support this clonotype. The chain couples TRBV27 to TRBJ1-2; D may be TRBD1 (5 bases). Per the germline V gene, CDR1 is MNHEY and CDR2 is SMNVEV (reference sequence). V was cut by 4 bases and J by 8 bases, with 23 bases left in between. The CDR3 covers 16 residues. The CDR3 loop reads CASSSYYRGGAGGYTF. In nucleotides, the CDR3 is TGTGCCAGCAGTTCCTACTATCGTGGAGGGGCTGGAGGCTACACCTTC.

This clonotype was seen a handful of times. The genes are TRBV28 and TRBJ1-5; D may be TRBD1 (5 bases). This CDR3 spans 13 amino acids. Germline-derived CDR1 and CDR2 are MDHEN and SYDVKM. Trimming shortened V by 10 bases and J by 5 bases, and 15 bases separated the two germline ends. DNA of the CDR3: TGTGCCAATAATACACCGGGGGATCAGCCCCAGCATTTT. Its protein is CANNTPGDQPQHF.

The rearrangement uses TRBV7-9 and TRBJ2-1; D is perhaps TRBD1 (5 bases). Germline CDR1 is SEHNR and CDR2 is FQNEAQ (reference sequence). V was pared by 6 bases and J by 4 bases, with 7 bases between. The CDR3 runs 12 residues. CDR3 in DNA: TGTGCCAGCAGTGGGGCTTACAATGAGCAGTTCTTC. It translates to CASSGAYNEQFF.

V usage is TRBV19 and J usage is TRBJ1-6, with D perhaps matching TRBD1 (5 bases). V was pared by 5 bases and J by 3 bases, with 20 bases between. Germline V CDR1 and CDR2: LNHDA, SQIVND (reference sequence). The CDR3 is 18 residues long. CDR3 amino acids: CASSLKPPGTVYNSPLHF. The CDR3 region has the DNA TGTGCCAGTAGTCTCAAACCCCCAGGGACCGTCTATAATTCACCCCTCCACTTT.

The rearrangement joins TRBV6-4 to TRBJ2-2; TRBD2 aligns across 10 bases. The CDR3 length is 17 residues. Germline V gives CDR1 MRHNA, CDR2 SNTAGT. The V gene end was trimmed by 2 bases and the J gene end by 4 bases; junction bases not matched to a gene: 7. Here the CDR3 DNA reads TGTGCCAGCAGTGACGTCCTAGCGGGAGTTGGCACCGGGGAGCTGTTTTTT. This translates into CASSDVLAGVGTGELFF.

The chain has TRBV27 and TRBJ2-7; no clear D gene. Germline loops: CDR1 MNHEY, CDR2 SMNVEV (reference sequence). The CDR3 totals 13 residues. V lost 3 bases to trimming and J lost 3 bases, with 9 bases between them. The CDR3 here is CASSFGNRYEQYF. CDR3 bases: TGTGCCAGCAGTTTCGGCAATCGCTACGAGCAGTACTTC.

J is TRBJ2-2 and V is TRBV24-1; 7 bases are a match to TRBD1. Germline-derived CDR1 and CDR2 are KGHDR and SFDVKD. This CDR3 region has 15 residues. The V and J ends lost 2 bases and 6 bases, in that order; junction bases with no gene match: 5. CDR3 sequence reads: CATSDYRGKAGELFF. In DNA, the CDR3 is TGTGCCACCAGTGATTACAGGGGAAAGGCCGGGGAGCTGTTTTTT.

The chain has TRBV29-1 and TRBJ1-1, with a weak D call TRBD1 (6 bases). Trimming stripped 7 bases from V and 0 bases from J, with 15 bases between. CDR1 and CDR2 (germline): SQVTM, ANQGSEA. CDR3 length equals 14 residues. The chain's CDR3 is CSAGDGSLNTEAFF. CDR3 DNA sequence: TGCAGCGCAGGGGACGGGAGCCTGAACACTGAAGCTTTCTTT.

This clonotype was counted between two and nine times. This chain joins TRBV19 and TRBJ2-1, with 8 bases aligning to TRBD1. Germline loops: CDR1 LNHDA, CDR2 SQIVND (reference sequence). The CDR3 has 15 residues. Trimming removed 3 bases from V and 7 bases from J; junction bases left unmatched: 8. The chain's CDR3 is CASSISGGALNEQFF. DNA for the CDR3: TGTGCCAGTAGTATCTCAGGGGGCGCGTTGAATGAGCAGTTCTTC.

J is TRBJ1-5 and V is TRBV2, with a tentative D call TRBD1 (6 bases). This CDR3 region has 14 residues. Germline V gene sequence: CDR1 SNHLY, CDR2 FYNNEI. V gave up 4 bases and J gave up 5 bases, with 12 bases separating them. The CDR3 sequence is CASSGGQGYQPQHF. The CDR3 DNA reads as TGTGCCAGCAGTGGGGGGCAGGGCTATCAGCCCCAGCATTTT.

The rearrangement joins TRBV6-1 to TRBJ1-5, with D uncertain. The CDR3 has 12 amino acids. The germline gives CDR1 MNHNS, CDR2 SASEGT. V was cut by 6 bases and J by 4 bases, with 7 bases left in between. This CDR3 is CASRNGNQPQHF. CDR3 nucleotide sequence: TGTGCCAGCAGAAACGGTAATCAGCCCCAGCATTTT.

V gene TRBV7-9 combines with J gene TRBJ1-1; D unclear. The CDR3 spans 15 residues. Per germline, CDR1 SEHNR and CDR2 FQNEAQ (reference sequence). Trimming removed 1 base from V and 7 bases from J, with 16 bases in between. The CDR3 coding sequence is TGTGCCAGCAGCTTAGTTGGTGGTTACCAGGATGAAGCTTTCTTT. It yields the protein CASSLVGGYQDEAFF. Looking up the rest from reference TRBV7-9 and TRBJ1-1 gives the full variable domain: DTGVSQNPRHKITKRGQNVTFRCDPISEHNRLYWYRQTLGQGPEFLTYFQNEAQLEKSRLLSDRFSAERPKGSFSTLEIQRTEQGDSAMYLCASSLVGGYQDEAFFGQGTRLTVV.

This clonotype was seen more than once but under ten times. The chain combines TRBV19 with TRBJ2-3; TRBD1 is a possible D gene (5 bases). Germline values: CDR1 LNHDA, CDR2 SQIVND (reference sequence). The ends were cut back, 6 bases at V and 1 base at J, with 8 bases in the middle. CDR3 length equals 13 residues. The CDR3 DNA reads as TGTGCCAGTAGGGGCAGGGGCACAGATACGCAGTATTTT. Protein: CASRGRGTDTQYF.

The chain couples TRBV20-1 to TRBJ2-3; D unclear. The germline V gene encodes CDR1 DFQATT and CDR2 SNEGSKA (reference sequence). This CDR3 contains 14 residues. V gave up 3 bases and J gave up 4 bases, with 14 bases separating them. The CDR3 loop is CSARRLSGSDTQYF. The CDR3 region has the DNA TGCAGTGCTAGGCGCCTGTCCGGGTCAGATACGCAGTATTTT.

In this sample, this clonotype turned up a few times. V and J are TRBV20-1 and TRBJ2-5; D possibly corresponds to TRBD1 (6 bases). CDR3 length equals 15 residues. Germline V CDR1 and CDR2: DFQATT, SNEGSKA (reference sequence). V was clipped by 6 bases and J by 5 bases, with 22 bases between them. The CDR3 protein is CSAIMGAGPEETQYF. CDR3 in DNA: TGCAGTGCGATTATGGGGGCAGGCCCCGAGGAGACCCAGTACTTC.

The rearrangement joins TRBV19 to TRBJ1-5, with 11 bases matching TRBD1. J lost 6 bases, V lost 3 bases, and 7 bases had no gene match. The CDR3 is 16 residues long. Germline CDR1 LNHDA, CDR2 SQIVND (reference sequence). CDR3 in amino acids: CASSIPGTGGLQPQHF. The CDR3 DNA reads as TGTGCCAGTAGTATTCCCGGGACAGGGGGGCTTCAGCCCCAGCATTTT.

This clonotype appeared a few times. The rearrangement links TRBV20-1 to TRBJ1-1; D remains unclear. The CDR3 has 15 residues. Trimming took off 0 bases at V and 2 bases at J, with 13 bases between the two ends. The germline gives CDR1 DFQATT, CDR2 SNEGSKA (reference sequence). CDR3 region: CSARDRRGFNTEAFF. The CDR3 DNA reads TGCAGTGCTAGAGATCGGCGGGGATTCAACACTGAAGCTTTCTTT.

This clonotype was observed a handful of times. This chain connects TRBV20-1 to TRBJ2-1, with TRBD2 matching 11 bases. Germline CDR1 DFQATT, CDR2 SNEGSKA (reference sequence). Losses at the gene ends were 6 bases for V and 8 bases for J; bases not matched to a gene: 6. The CDR3 runs 13 residues. The CDR3 DNA reads as TGCAGTGCCGTAGCGGGAGGGTTGTATGAGCAGTTCTTC. Translating it yields CSAVAGGLYEQFF.